The next 5 T cell receptor beta chains were all read from a single sample in a study of T cell responses to AZD1222 COVID-19 vaccine. Repertoires were generated with immunoSEQ multiplex PCR, while TCRdb's copy carries only in-frame clones and drops some. Counted here are over 50,000 clones, approximately 80% occurring once; the ten biggest clones make up 5%. The input for sequencing was peripheral blood, taken 28 days after the second AZD1222 dose. The receptors were sampled from an adult who received the AZD1222 COVID-19 vaccine.

The chain couples TRBV7-9 to TRBJ1-4; 9 bases align to TRBD1. Per the germline V gene, CDR1 is SEHNR and CDR2 is FQNEAQ (reference sequence). This CDR3 contains 14 residues. The V gene end was trimmed by 5 bases and the J gene end by 3 bases; junction bases not matched to a gene: 1. The CDR3, as DNA: TGTGCCAGCAGCCGGACAGGGGCTAATGAAAAACTGTTTTTT. It specifies CASSRTGANEKLFF.

The chain joins TRBV5-6 to TRBJ1-2; maybe TRBD1 (6 bases). The length of the CDR3 is 14 residues. V lost 2 bases and J lost 1, with 9 bases in between. The germline gives CDR1 SGHDT, CDR2 YYEEEE. The CDR3 nucleotides are TGTGCCAGCAGCTTAGGACAGAGTAACTATGGCTACACCTTC. Its protein product is CASSLGQSNYGYTF.

This clone has just one count. The chain employs TRBV29-1 and TRBJ2-2, with 10 bases identical to TRBD2. J was trimmed by 5 bases and V by 3 bases; bases with no gene match: 3. Germline V gives CDR1 SQVTM, CDR2 ANQGSEA. The CDR3 covers 14 residues. In DNA form, the CDR3 reads TGCAGCGTTGACGCTAGCGGGAGAACCGGGGAGCTGTTTTTT. Translated: CSVDASGRTGELFF.

This chain links TRBV30 with TRBJ1-6; D not resolved. The CDR3 sequence is 14 residues long. V was trimmed by 0 bases and J by 6 bases, leaving 9 bases between them. Germline CDR1 is GTSNPN and CDR2 is SVGIG (reference sequence). The CDR3 loop is CAWSVSAVNSPLHF. Here the CDR3 DNA reads TGTGCCTGGAGTGTAAGCGCAGTTAATTCACCCCTCCACTTT.

The V and J genes are TRBV10-1 and TRBJ2-3; 7 bases match TRBD2. V was clipped by 2 bases and J by 4 bases; unmatched bases: 12. This CDR3 region has 17 residues. CDR1 and CDR2 from the germline V gene are WNHNN and SYGVQD (reference sequence). This chain's CDR3 is CASSEGAGFGGADTQYF. In DNA form, the CDR3 reads TGCGCCAGCAGTGAGGGAGCGGGATTTGGAGGCGCAGATACGCAGTATTTT.